This TCR beta chain was observed in a study of T cell responses to AZD1222 COVID-19 vaccine. On the study more broadly: Analysis merged second doses at about 4 or about 12 weeks. Study-level results: The study reported that nearly half of spike-specific TCRs target unmutated variant regions. Spike-specific TCR breadth and depth grew following two AZD1222 doses. Spike-spanning, vaccine-associated CD4 TCRs were dominant at 160-218 and 743-854.

In regard to this clone: What it binds is unknown.

Trimming at V came to 7 bases and at J to 4 bases, leaving 6 bases not matched to a gene. This CDR3 has 13 residues. Germline V gene data show CDR1 as WNHNN and CDR2 as SYGVQD (reference sequence). The table came from immunoSEQ multiplex PCR; TCRdb's copy has only in-frame clones and leaves some out. The sample includes roughly 150,000 clones, nearly 90% of them seen just once. The rearrangement joins TRBV10-1 to TRBJ1-1; TRBD1 aligns across 7 bases. The source of this sequence is an adult in good health. The sample in question was peripheral blood, obtained on day 0 of AZD1222 vaccination. CDR3 amino acids: CASKRGQGTEAFF. In DNA, the CDR3 is TGCGCCAGCAAGAGGGGGCAGGGCACTGAAGCTTTCTTT.